The T cell receptor beta chain described here comes from a study of neoadjuvant anti-PD-1 for oral cavity cancer. Study-wide points: TCR analyses covered only three patients per response group.

This clone was seen a few times. Its antigen is still unknown. This CDR3 has 16 residues. V gave up 4 bases and J gave up 4 bases, with 21 bases separating them. Germline V gives CDR1 SGHDT, CDR2 YYEEEE. Patients were newly diagnosed with stage II-IVA oral cavity squamous cell carcinoma without prior systemic or radiation treatment. Libraries were prepared by immunoSEQ multiplex PCR; TCRdb keeps only in-frame clonotypes and omits some of them. The sample holds about 14,000 clones, 50% to 70% seen once. The chain uses TRBV5-6 and TRBJ2-7; D could derive from TRBD1 or TRBD2 (5 bases each). This receptor was identified in a person aged 35-79 years with oral cavity squamous cell carcinoma. The sequences come from PBMCs, collected before nivolumab (anti-PD-1) treatment. This CDR3 reads CASSPALRQGGYEQYF. The CDR3 DNA follows: TGTGCCAGCAGCCCCGCCCTACGGCAGGGCGGGTACGAGCAGTACTTC.